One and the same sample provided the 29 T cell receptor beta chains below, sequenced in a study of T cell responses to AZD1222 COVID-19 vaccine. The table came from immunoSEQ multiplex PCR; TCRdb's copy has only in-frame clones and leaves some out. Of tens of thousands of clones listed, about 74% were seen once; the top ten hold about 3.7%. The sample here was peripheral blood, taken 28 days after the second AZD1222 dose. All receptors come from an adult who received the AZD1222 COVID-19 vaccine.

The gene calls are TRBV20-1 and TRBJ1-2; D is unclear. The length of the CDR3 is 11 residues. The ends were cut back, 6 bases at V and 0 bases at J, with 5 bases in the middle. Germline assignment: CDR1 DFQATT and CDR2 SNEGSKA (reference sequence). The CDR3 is CSAQANYGYTF. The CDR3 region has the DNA TGCAGTGCCCAGGCTAACTATGGCTACACCTTC.

This CDR3 is CASSFRVTSGGETQYF. CDR3 bases: TGTGCCAGCAGCTTCAGGGTGACTAGCGGGGGGGAGACCCAGTACTTC. The chain couples TRBV5-4 to TRBJ2-5, with 13 bases identical to TRBD2. The CDR3 extends over 16 amino acids. The V and J ends lost 2 bases and 5 bases, in that order; junction bases with no gene match: 6. Germline lookup yields CDR1 SGHNT and CDR2 YYREEE (reference sequence).

The CDR3 loop reads CASSPDQLLEQYF. The CDR3 region has the DNA TGTGCCAGCAGCCCCGACCAACTCTTAGAGCAGTACTTC. V and J are TRBV11-1 and TRBJ2-7; D remains ambiguous. This CDR3 contains 13 residues. Germline V gives CDR1 SGHAT, CDR2 FQDESV (reference sequence). V was pared by 5 bases and J by 7 bases, with 15 bases between. The full variable domain, with the rest looked up from reference TRBV11-1 and TRBJ2-7, is EAEVAQSPRYKITEKSQAVAFWCDPISGHATLYWYRQILGQGPELLVQFQDESVVDDSQLPKDRFSAERLKGVDSTLKIQPAELGDSAMYLCASSPDQLLEQYFGPGTRLTVT.

The CDR3 reads CASSQARGSDKGDGYTF. In DNA form, the CDR3 reads TGTGCCAGCAGCCAAGCCAGAGGCTCGGATAAGGGAGATGGCTACACCTTC. The rearrangement joins TRBV4-2 to TRBJ1-2; D gene unclear. CDR3 size: 17 residues. Per the germline V gene, CDR1 is LGHNA and CDR2 is YNFKEQ. Between the trimmed V and J ends, which lost 1 base and 6 bases, there was a span of 21 bases.

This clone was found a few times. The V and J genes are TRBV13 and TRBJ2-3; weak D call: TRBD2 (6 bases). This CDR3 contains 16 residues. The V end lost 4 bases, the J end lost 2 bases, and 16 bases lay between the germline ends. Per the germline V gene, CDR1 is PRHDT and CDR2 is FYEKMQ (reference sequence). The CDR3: CASSSLAIGSTDTQYF. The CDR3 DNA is TGTGCCAGCAGCTCGCTAGCGATCGGGTCCACAGATACGCAGTATTTT.

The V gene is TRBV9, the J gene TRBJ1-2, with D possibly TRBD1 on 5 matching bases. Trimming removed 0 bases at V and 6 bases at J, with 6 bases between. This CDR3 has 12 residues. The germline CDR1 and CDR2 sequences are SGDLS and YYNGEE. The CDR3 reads CASSVVRDGYTF. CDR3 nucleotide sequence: TGTGCCAGCAGCGTAGTCAGGGATGGCTACACCTTC.

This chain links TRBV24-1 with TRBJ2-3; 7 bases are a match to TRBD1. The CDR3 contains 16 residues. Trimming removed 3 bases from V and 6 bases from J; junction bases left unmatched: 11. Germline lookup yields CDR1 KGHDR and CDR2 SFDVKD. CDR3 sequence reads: CATSDPSTGPFDTQYF. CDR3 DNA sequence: TGTGCCACCAGTGATCCGTCGACAGGGCCGTTCGATACGCAGTATTTT.

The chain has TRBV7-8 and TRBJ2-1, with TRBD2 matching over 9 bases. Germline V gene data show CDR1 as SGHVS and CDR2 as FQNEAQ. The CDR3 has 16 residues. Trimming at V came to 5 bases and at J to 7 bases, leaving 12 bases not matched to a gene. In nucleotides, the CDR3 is TGTGCCAGCAGCACTTCCGCGGGGGGGCGGTGGAATGAGCAGTTCTTC. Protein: CASSTSAGGRWNEQFF.

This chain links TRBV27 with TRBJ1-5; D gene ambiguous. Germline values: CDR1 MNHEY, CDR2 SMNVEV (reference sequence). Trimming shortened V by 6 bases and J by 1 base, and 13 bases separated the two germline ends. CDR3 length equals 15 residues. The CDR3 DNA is TGTGCCAGCAGGACTAGTCCCCAGAGCAATCAGCCCCAGCATTTT. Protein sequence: CASRTSPQSNQPQHF.

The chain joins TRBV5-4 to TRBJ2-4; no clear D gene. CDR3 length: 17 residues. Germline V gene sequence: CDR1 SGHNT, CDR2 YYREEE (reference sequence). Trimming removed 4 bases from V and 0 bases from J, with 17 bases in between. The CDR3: CASSTEWRPLAKNIQYF. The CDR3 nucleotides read TGTGCCAGCAGCACGGAGTGGCGACCTCTAGCCAAAAACATTCAGTACTTC.

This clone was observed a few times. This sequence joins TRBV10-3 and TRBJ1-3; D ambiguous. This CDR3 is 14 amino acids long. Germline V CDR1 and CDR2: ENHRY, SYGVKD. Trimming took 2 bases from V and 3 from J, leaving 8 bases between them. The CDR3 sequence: CAISENSSGNTIYF. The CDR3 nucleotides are TGTGCCATCAGTGAGAACTCGAGTGGAAACACCATATATTTT.

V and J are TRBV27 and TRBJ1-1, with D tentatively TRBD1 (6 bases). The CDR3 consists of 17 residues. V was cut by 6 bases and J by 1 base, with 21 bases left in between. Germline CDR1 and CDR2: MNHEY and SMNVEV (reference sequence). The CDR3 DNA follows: TGTGCCAGCAGCCCGGGGGGCAGGGGCCAACCGAACACTGAAGCTTTCTTT. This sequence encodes CASSPGGRGQPNTEAFF.

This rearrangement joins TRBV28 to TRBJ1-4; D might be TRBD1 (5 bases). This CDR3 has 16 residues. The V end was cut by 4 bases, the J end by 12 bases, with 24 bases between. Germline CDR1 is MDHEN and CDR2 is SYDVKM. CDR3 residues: CASSSRQGGPFLELFF. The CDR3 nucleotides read TGTGCCAGCAGTTCCCGTCAGGGAGGGCCATTTCTAGAACTGTTTTTT.

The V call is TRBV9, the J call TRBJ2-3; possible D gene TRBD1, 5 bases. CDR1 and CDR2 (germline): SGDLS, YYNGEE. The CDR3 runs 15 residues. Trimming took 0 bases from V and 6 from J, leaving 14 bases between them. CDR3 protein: CASSVGPRVPDTQYF. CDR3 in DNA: TGTGCCAGCAGCGTAGGCCCCAGGGTTCCGGATACGCAGTATTTT.

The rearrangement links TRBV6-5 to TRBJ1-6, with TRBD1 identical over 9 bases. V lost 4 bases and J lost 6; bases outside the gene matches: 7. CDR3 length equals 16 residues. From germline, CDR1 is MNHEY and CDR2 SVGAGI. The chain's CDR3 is CASSSWTGDANSPLHF. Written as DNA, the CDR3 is TGTGCCAGCAGTTCCTGGACAGGGGACGCTAATTCACCCCTCCACTTT.

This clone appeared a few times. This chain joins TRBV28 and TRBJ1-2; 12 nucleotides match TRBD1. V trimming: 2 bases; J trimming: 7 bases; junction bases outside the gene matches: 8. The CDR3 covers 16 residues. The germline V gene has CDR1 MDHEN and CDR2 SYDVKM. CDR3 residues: CASSLLGTGGASGYTF. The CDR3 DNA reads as TGTGCCAGCAGTTTACTAGGGACAGGGGGCGCATCTGGCTACACCTTC.

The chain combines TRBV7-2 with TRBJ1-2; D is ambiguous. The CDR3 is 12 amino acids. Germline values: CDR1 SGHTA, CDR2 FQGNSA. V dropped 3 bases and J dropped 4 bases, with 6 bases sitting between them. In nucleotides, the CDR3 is TGTGCCAGCAGCTTTCCGGGCTATGGCTACACCTTC. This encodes CASSFPGYGYTF.

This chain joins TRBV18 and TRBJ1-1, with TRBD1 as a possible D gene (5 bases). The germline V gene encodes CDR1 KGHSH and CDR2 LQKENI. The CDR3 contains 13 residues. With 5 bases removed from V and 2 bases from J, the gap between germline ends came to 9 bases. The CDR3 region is CASSGAGNTEAFF. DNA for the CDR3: TGTGCCAGCTCAGGGGCGGGCAACACTGAAGCTTTCTTT.

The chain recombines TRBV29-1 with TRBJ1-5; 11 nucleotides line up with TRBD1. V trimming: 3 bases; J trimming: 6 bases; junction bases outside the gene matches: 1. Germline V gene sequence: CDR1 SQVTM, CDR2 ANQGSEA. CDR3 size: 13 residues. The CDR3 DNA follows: TGCAGCGTTGAGGGACAGGGGGGTCAGCCCCAGCATTTT. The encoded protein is CSVEGQGGQPQHF.

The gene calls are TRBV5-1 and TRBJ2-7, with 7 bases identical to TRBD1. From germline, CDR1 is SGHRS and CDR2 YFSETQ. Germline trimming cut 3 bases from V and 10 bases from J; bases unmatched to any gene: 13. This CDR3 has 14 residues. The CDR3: CASSSQGMDTKQYF. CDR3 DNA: TGCGCCAGCAGCTCACAGGGGATGGACACGAAACAGTACTTC.

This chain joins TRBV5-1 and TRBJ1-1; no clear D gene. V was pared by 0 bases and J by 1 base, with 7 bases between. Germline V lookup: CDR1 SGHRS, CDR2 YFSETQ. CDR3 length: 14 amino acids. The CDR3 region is CASSLGEQNTEAFF. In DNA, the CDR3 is TGCGCCAGCAGCTTGGGGGAACAGAACACTGAAGCTTTCTTT.

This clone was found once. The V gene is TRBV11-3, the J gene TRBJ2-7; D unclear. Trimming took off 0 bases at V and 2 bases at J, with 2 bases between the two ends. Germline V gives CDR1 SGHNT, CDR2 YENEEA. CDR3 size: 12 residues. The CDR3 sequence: CASSLDPYEQYF. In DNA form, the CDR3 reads TGTGCCAGCAGCTTAGACCCCTACGAGCAGTACTTC.

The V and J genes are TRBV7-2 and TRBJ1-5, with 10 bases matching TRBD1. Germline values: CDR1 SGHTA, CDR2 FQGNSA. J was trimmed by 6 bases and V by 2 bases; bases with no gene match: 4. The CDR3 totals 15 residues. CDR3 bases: TGTGCCAGCAGCTTACGGACAGGGGGTTTTCAGCCCCAGCATTTT. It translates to CASSLRTGGFQPQHF.

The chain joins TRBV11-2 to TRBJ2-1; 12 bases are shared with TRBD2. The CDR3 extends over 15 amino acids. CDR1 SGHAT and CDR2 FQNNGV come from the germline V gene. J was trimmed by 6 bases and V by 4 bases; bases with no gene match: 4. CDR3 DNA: TGTGCCAGCAGCTCCCTAGCGGGGGGGCTCAATGAGCAGTTCTTC. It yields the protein CASSSLAGGLNEQFF.

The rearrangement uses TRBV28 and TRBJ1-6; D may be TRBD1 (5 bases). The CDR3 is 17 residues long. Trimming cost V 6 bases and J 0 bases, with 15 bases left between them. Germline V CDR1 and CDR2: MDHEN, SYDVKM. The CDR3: CASSAPEGISYNSPLHF. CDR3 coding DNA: TGTGCCAGCAGCGCCCCCGAGGGGATCTCCTATAATTCACCCCTCCACTTT.

The CDR3, as DNA: TGTGCCAGCAGTTACTCTGCAGGAAACTACGAGCAGTACTTC. It codes for CASSYSAGNYEQYF. The chain has TRBV6-5 and TRBJ2-7; D is undetermined. Germline V gives CDR1 MNHEY, CDR2 SVGAGI. V was shortened by 0 bases and J by 3 bases, with 9 bases between the two germline ends. The CDR3 totals 14 residues.

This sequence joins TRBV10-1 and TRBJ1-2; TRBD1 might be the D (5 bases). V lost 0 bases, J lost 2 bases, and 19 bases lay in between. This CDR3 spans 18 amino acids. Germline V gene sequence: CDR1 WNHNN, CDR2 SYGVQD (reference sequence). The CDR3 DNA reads TGCGCCAGCAGTGAGTCGGTCGGGGACGAGTCCCTCAACTATGGCTACACCTTC. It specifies CASSESVGDESLNYGYTF.

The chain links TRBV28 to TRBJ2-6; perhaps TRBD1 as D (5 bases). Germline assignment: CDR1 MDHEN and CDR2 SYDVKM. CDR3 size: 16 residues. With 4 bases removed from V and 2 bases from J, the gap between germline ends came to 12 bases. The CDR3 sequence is CASSSEQAPGANVLTF. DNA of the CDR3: TGTGCCAGCAGTTCCGAACAGGCCCCTGGGGCCAACGTCCTGACTTTC.

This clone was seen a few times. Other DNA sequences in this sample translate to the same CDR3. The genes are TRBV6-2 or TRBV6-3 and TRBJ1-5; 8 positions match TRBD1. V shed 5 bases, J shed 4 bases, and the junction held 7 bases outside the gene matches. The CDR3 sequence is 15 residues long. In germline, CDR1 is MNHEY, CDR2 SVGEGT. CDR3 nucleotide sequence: TGTGCCAGCAGTGGCACAGGGGGTCGAAATCAGCCCCAGCATTTT. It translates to CASSGTGGRNQPQHF.